The 9 T cell receptor beta chains below come from one sample, sequenced in a study of blood T cell repertoires in COVID-19 (dated by TCRdb to 2019 to 2021). The library was produced with the immunoSEQ multiplex PCR assay. Here the immuneACCESS table is served through TCRdb, limited to in-frame sequences with V and J called. Missing clones are a known gap in these copies; in checked studies unresolved V genes cover under half, and the rest lacks a known reason. The sample table holds approximately 270,000 clones, of which 85% to 90% were seen once. Approximately 1.7% of the sample goes to the ten largest clones. The material sequenced was PBMCs or T cells enriched from blood (not recorded which). These receptors were taken from a man aged 35 to 55 who had recovered from COVID-19.

CDR3 loop: CATYRDSVYGYTF. The CDR3 bases are TGTGCCACTTACCGGGATTCAGTTTATGGCTACACCTTC. V gene TRBV19 combines with J gene TRBJ1-2; D is unclear. This CDR3 has 13 amino acids. Trimming cost V 10 bases and J 5 bases, with 17 bases left between them. From germline, CDR1 is LNHDA and CDR2 SQIVND (reference sequence). The whole variable domain, remainder taken from reference TRBV19 and TRBJ1-2, is DGGITQSPKYLFRKEGQNVTLSCEQNLNHDAMYWYRQDPGQGLRLIYYSQIVNDFQKGDIAEGYSVSREKKESFPLTVTSAQKNPTAFYLCATYRDSVYGYTFGSGTRLTVV.

This chain connects TRBV29-1 to TRBJ2-3; a possible D gene is TRBD2 (5 bases). Trimming shortened V by 0 bases and J by 2 bases, and 9 bases separated the two germline ends. The germline gives CDR1 SQVTM, CDR2 ANQGSEA. The CDR3 runs 14 residues. The CDR3 DNA is TGCAGCGTTGAAGACCGGGGAGACACAGATACGCAGTATTTT. The encoded protein is CSVEDRGDTDTQYF.

The chain is built from TRBV9 and TRBJ1-1; 12 positions match TRBD1. The length of the CDR3 is 15 residues. V lost 0 bases to trimming and J lost 6 bases; unmatched junction nucleotides: 3. Per the germline V gene, CDR1 is SGDLS and CDR2 is YYNGEE. CDR3 residues: CASSVGGQGASEAFF. As DNA, the CDR3 is TGTGCCAGCAGCGTAGGGGGACAGGGGGCTTCTGAAGCTTTCTTT.

V is TRBV6-5 and J is TRBJ1-2, with 9 bases that match TRBD1. This CDR3 comprises 14 residues. In germline, CDR1 is MNHEY, CDR2 SVGAGI. V shed 7 bases, J shed 7 bases, and the junction held 10 bases outside the gene matches. The CDR3: CASNTRDRESGYTF. CDR3 nucleotides: TGTGCCAGCAACACCCGGGACAGGGAGTCTGGCTACACCTTC.

The V and J genes are TRBV28 and TRBJ2-6, with D unresolved. The CDR3 spans 21 residues. Trimming took 6 bases from V and 0 from J, leaving 27 bases between them. CDR1 MDHEN and CDR2 SYDVKM come from the germline V gene. CDR3 residues: CASRLYPRNTTLSSGANVLTF. The DNA of the CDR3 is TGTGCCAGCAGACTCTACCCTAGAAATACCACTCTTTCCTCTGGGGCCAACGTCCTGACTTTC.

The chain recombines TRBV13 with TRBJ2-3, with 10 bases matching TRBD2. The length of the CDR3 is 17 residues. Germline loops: CDR1 PRHDT, CDR2 FYEKMQ (reference sequence). J gave up 0 bases and V 5 bases, and 8 bases lay outside the gene matches. CDR3 in DNA: TGTGCCAGCAGCCAACTGACTAGCGGGTCAAGCACAGATACGCAGTATTTT. Translated: CASSQLTSGSSTDTQYF.

This clone turned up a few times. The chain employs TRBV13 and TRBJ2-1, with 10 positions matching TRBD2. J was trimmed by 9 bases and V by 5 bases; bases with no gene match: 13. There are 16 residues in the CDR3. Germline assignment: CDR1 PRHDT and CDR2 FYEKMQ (reference sequence). This CDR3 reads CASSPQLPGLAFEQFF. Here the CDR3 DNA reads TGTGCCAGCAGCCCACAACTGCCGGGACTAGCGTTTGAGCAGTTCTTC.

The chain is built from TRBV20-1 and TRBJ2-1, with a tentative D call TRBD1 (5 bases). V shed 3 bases and J shed 3 bases, with 18 bases lying between them. Germline CDR1 DFQATT, CDR2 SNEGSKA (reference sequence). The CDR3 extends over 16 amino acids. The CDR3 reads CSASFTAQTGYNEQFF. The CDR3, as DNA: TGCAGTGCTAGTTTTACGGCCCAAACAGGCTACAATGAGCAGTTCTTC.

V usage is TRBV18 and J usage is TRBJ2-5, with D hard to call. This CDR3 has 12 amino acids. Germline CDR1 and CDR2: KGHSH and LQKENI. V lost 5 bases and J lost 5, with 9 bases in between. The chain's CDR3 is CASSTTGETQYF. For the CDR3, the DNA is TGTGCCAGCTCAACGACCGGGGAGACCCAGTACTTC. Full variable domain (rest looked up from reference TRBV18 and TRBJ2-5): NAGVMQNPRHLVRRRGQEARLRCSPMKGHSHVYWYRQLPEEGLKFMVYLQKENIIDESGMPKERFSAEFPKEGPSILRIQQVVRGDSAAYFCASSTTGETQYFGPGTRLLVL.